What follows are 24 T cell receptor beta chains derived from one specimen sequenced in a study of tumor and adjacent non-tumor tissue in lung cancer. TCRbeta libraries were built with three rounds of nested PCR, modified from ARM-PCR. TCRdb independently ran MiXCR on the multiplex PCR reads; one entry per CDR3 protein. The data hold around 120,000 distinct CDR3 sequences, with 66% observed a single time. This sample's RNA came from whole unsorted tissue. The sequenced sample consisted of lung tumor tissue. These receptors all stem from a man under 40 with non-small cell lung cancer.

This clonotype has only a few counts. This chain joins TRBV12-3 or TRBV12-4 and TRBJ2-2; D gene ambiguous. The V and J ends lost 7 bases and 0 bases respectively, with 15 bases between them. The CDR3 has 16 amino acids. The CDR3 reads CASTSRVTTNTGELFF. DNA for the CDR3: TGTGCCAGCACCTCCCGGGTCACAACGAACACCGGGGAGCTGTTTTTT.

This clonotype was seen only a few times. The chain recombines TRBV5-4 with TRBJ1-2, with TRBD1 matching over 8 bases. V was pared by 2 bases and J by 2 bases, with 5 bases of the junction left unmatched. Germline V gene data show CDR1 as SGHNT and CDR2 as YYREEE (reference sequence). CDR3 length: 15 residues. CDR3 sequence (DNA): TGTGCCAGCAGCTTCCGGGACAGGCCAAACTATGGCTACACCTTC. Translation: CASSFRDRPNYGYTF.

Ten or more counts support this clonotype. The chain employs TRBV6-1 and TRBJ1-3, with D perhaps TRBD1 (6 bases). The CDR3 extends over 14 amino acids. The V gene's germline CDR1 is MNHNS and CDR2 SASEGT. V gave up 4 bases and J gave up 2 bases, with 9 bases separating them. This CDR3 is CASSGAGAGNTIYF. The DNA of the CDR3 is TGTGCCAGCAGTGGGGCAGGGGCTGGAAACACCATATATTTT.

This clonotype showed up many times. The chain is built from TRBV6-2 or TRBV6-3 and TRBJ2-3; 7 nucleotides line up with TRBD1. The V gene end was trimmed by 6 bases and the J gene end by 2 bases; junction bases not matched to a gene: 5. Germline V gives CDR1 MNHEY, CDR2 SVGEGT. This CDR3 is 14 amino acids long. The CDR3 here is CASRQGTATDTQYF. The CDR3 nucleotides read TGTGCCAGCAGACAAGGGACAGCCACAGATACGCAGTATTTT.

In DNA form, the CDR3 reads TGTGCCAGCGGTCCAGGAGGGAATGAGCAGTTCTTC. Translating gives CASGPGGNEQFF. J is TRBJ2-1 and V is TRBV6-1, with D possibly TRBD2 on 6 matching bases. The CDR3 length is 12 residues. CDR1 is MNHNS, CDR2 SASEGT, per germline. V lost 8 bases and J 7 bases, leaving 12 bases between the germline ends.

Concerning this clonotype itself: The conserved final phenylalanine or tryptophan is absent from the CDR3, which likely points to a read error. No DNA is shown, since the ends of the CDR3 on it are uncertain; the CDR3 is the one TCRdb lists. This chain connects TRBV11-2 to TRBJ2-1; TRBD2 is the table's D call, not checked against the DNA. The CDR3 sequence runs 15 residues, both termini included. Germline lookup yields CDR1 SGHAT and CDR2 FQNNGV. The CDR3 loop is CASSFSSGSANEQLI.

The rearrangement uses TRBV29-1 and TRBJ2-1; D uncertain. Germline-derived CDR1 and CDR2 are SQVTM and ANQGSEA. This CDR3 is 15 amino acids long. The ends were cut back, 1 base at V and 4 bases at J, with 14 bases in the middle. Written as DNA, the CDR3 is TGCAGCGTTGAAGTGCCGGTGAGGCCTTACAATGAGCAGTTCTTC. It is translated as CSVEVPVRPYNEQFF.

A word on this clonotype: A much larger clone is a single base away; this may be a read error. The chain combines TRBV10-1 with TRBJ2-6; D gene uncertain. From germline, CDR1 is WNHNN and CDR2 SYGVQD (reference sequence). The CDR3 covers 18 residues. The CDR3 nucleotides read TGCACCAGCAGCGCCGAACTGCCCGGAATCTCTGGGGCCAACGTCCTGACTTTC. It specifies CTSSAELPGISGANVLTF.

This clonotype was recorded at least ten times. This chain joins TRBV20-1 and TRBJ2-1, with 12 positions matching TRBD2. Germline assignment: CDR1 DFQATT and CDR2 SNEGSKA (reference sequence). This CDR3 comprises 16 residues. After removal of 5 bases from V and 10 bases from J, the junction contained 15 bases not matched to a gene. CDR3 in amino acids: CSALDTLTSGRGEQFF. CDR3 bases: TGCAGTGCTTTAGATACGCTGACTAGCGGGAGAGGAGAGCAGTTCTTC.

As to this clonotype: A much larger clone sits a single nucleotide away, making a read error possible. The genes are TRBV6-2 or TRBV6-3 and TRBJ2-1; TRBD1 matches 10 bases. The germline gives CDR1 MNHEY, CDR2 SVGEGT. Trimming removed 5 bases from V and 6 bases from J; junction bases left unmatched: 7. The CDR3 extends over 15 amino acids. The DNA of the CDR3 is TGTGCCAGCAGTGGGGGACAGGGGATGGTCAATGAGCAGTTCTTC. Protein sequence: CASSGGQGMVNEQFF.

This clonotype showed up many times. V gene TRBV20-1 combines with J gene TRBJ2-7; TRBD2 aligns across 9 bases. The V segment lost 4 bases and the J segment 4 bases; nucleotides outside the gene matches: 20. Germline CDR1 and CDR2: DFQATT and SNEGSKA (reference sequence). The CDR3 spans 18 residues. The chain's CDR3 is CSAIPLLPSGRWLYEQYF. CDR3 nucleotides: TGCAGTGCTATTCCCCTCCTCCCAAGCGGGAGGTGGTTATACGAGCAGTACTTC.

In this sample, this clonotype turned up a few times. A junction end diverges from the germline sequence, so it may reflect a read error. The CDR3 reads CANSYERGSYEQYF. The CDR3 DNA follows: TGTGCCAACAGTTACGAACGAGGCTCCTACGAGCAGTACTTC. The rearrangement uses TRBV6-6 and TRBJ2-7; no firm D call. Germline loops: CDR1 MNHNY, CDR2 SVGAGI (reference sequence). The CDR3 has 14 amino acids.

As to this clonotype: This sequence may be a read error, since a much larger clone differs from it by one base. V usage is TRBV12-3 or TRBV12-4 and J usage is TRBJ1-2; tentative D call: TRBD1 (5 bases). V was trimmed by 2 bases and J by 5 bases, leaving 12 bases between them. The CDR3 covers 14 residues. CDR3 residues: CASSLSGTKYGYTF. CDR3 DNA sequence: TGTGCCAGCAGTTTATCCGGGACGAAGTATGGCTACACCTTC.

The CDR3 spells CVSSQAPSGGPNTQYF. DNA of the CDR3: TGCGTTAGCAGCCAAGCCCCTAGCGGGGGCCCGAATACGCAGTATTTT. The chain links TRBV4-3 to TRBJ2-3; TRBD2 matches at 10 bases. Germline V lookup: CDR1 LGHNA, CDR2 YSLEER. CDR3 size: 16 residues.

Regarding this clonotype: A much more abundant neighbour one base away suggests this may be a read error. The rearrangement uses TRBV20-1 and TRBJ2-3; TRBD2 is a possible D gene (5 bases). Germline CDR1 and CDR2: DFQATT and SNEGSKA (reference sequence). Trimming cost V 4 bases and J 8 bases, with 16 bases left between them. CDR3 size: 13 residues. The CDR3 DNA reads as TGCAGTGCTATAGAGGGCTTAATAGGTACGCAGTATTTT. Translated: CSAIEGLIGTQYF.

This clonotype was observed many times. The chain is built from TRBV20-1 and TRBJ2-2; 9 bases match TRBD1. Germline V gene sequence: CDR1 DFQATT, CDR2 SNEGSKA (reference sequence). V dropped 6 bases and J dropped 6; count of bases not matched to a gene: 14. This CDR3 comprises 16 residues. CDR3 DNA: TGCAGTGCGGGGACAGGGAGTCTCCCGACCGCCGGGGAGCTGTTTTTT. It translates to CSAGTGSLPTAGELFF.

Notes on this clonotype: The CDR3 ends on some other residue instead of the conserved phenylalanine or tryptophan, so this is likely a read error. This chain links TRBV6-5 with TRBJ1-1, with unresolved D. Germline CDR1 MNHEY, CDR2 SVGAGI. This CDR3 contains 13 residues. This CDR3 reads CVSSRHLNTEAFV. In nucleotides, the CDR3 is TGTGTCAGCAGTAGACACTTGAACACTGAAGCTTTCGTT.

This clonotype is large (0.1 to 1%). V is TRBV29-1 and J is TRBJ2-2; 11 bases are a match to TRBD2. This CDR3 comprises 15 residues. Germline CDR1 reads SQVTM; CDR2 reads ANQGSEA. The trim removed 2 bases at V and 5 bases at J, leaving 4 bases unmatched. The CDR3 region is CSVETSGRKTGELFF. CDR3 nucleotides: TGCAGCGTTGAAACTAGCGGGAGAAAAACCGGGGAGCTGTTTTTT.

A remark on this clonotype: One junction end disagrees with the germline gene, perhaps due to a read error. The J gene is TRBJ2-7, the V gene TRBV4-1; weak D call: TRBD1 (6 bases). CDR1 and CDR2 from the germline V gene are MGHRA and YSYEKL. CDR3 length equals 16 residues. The CDR3 loop is CDSSQDETGQTYEQYF. Here the CDR3 DNA reads TGCGATAGCAGCCAAGACGAGACAGGACAGACCTACGAGCAGTATTTC.

On this clonotype: Just one base apart from a much larger clone, this may be a read error. This rearrangement joins TRBV20-1 to TRBJ2-7, with 9 positions matching TRBD1. CDR1 is DFQATT and CDR2 is SNEGSKA in the germline V gene (reference sequence). The CDR3 has 14 amino acids. The CDR3 reads CSAFNRGPSYGQYF. CDR3 in DNA: TGCAGTGCCTTTAACAGGGGGCCGTCCTACGGGCAGTACTTC.

As concerns this clonotype: The germline gene is not matched at one end of the junction; a read error may be the cause. V and J are TRBV12-3 or TRBV12-4 and TRBJ2-2; no firm D call. The CDR3 length is 15 residues. The CDR3 reads CVSSLVVSDIGELFF. The CDR3 DNA follows: TGTGTCAGCAGTTTAGTGGTGTCCGACATCGGGGAGCTGTTTTTT.

The chain links TRBV2 to TRBJ2-3, with 7 nucleotides matching TRBD2. V lost 3 bases, J lost 3 bases, and 12 bases stayed unmatched. Germline CDR1 and CDR2: SNHLY and FYNNEI. The CDR3 covers 17 residues. The chain's CDR3 is CASSEAIGRGGTDTQYF. The CDR3 coding sequence is TGTGCCAGCAGTGAGGCCATCGGGCGGGGAGGGACAGATACGCAGTATTTT.

A note on this clonotype: A much larger clone lies one base from this, so it may be a read error. V usage is TRBV12-3 or TRBV12-4 and J usage is TRBJ2-1; D remains ambiguous. Trimming removed 1 base from V and 5 bases from J, with 3 bases in between. The CDR3 totals 12 residues. This CDR3 is CASSLDHNEQFF. CDR3 coding DNA: TGTGCCAGCAGTTTAGACCACAATGAGCAGTTCTTC.

A note on this clonotype: One end of the junction fails to match germline, which may point to a read error. The J gene is TRBJ2-2, the V gene TRBV20-1; 8 positions agree with TRBD1. Germline CDR1 DFQATT, CDR2 SNEGSKA (reference sequence). This CDR3 spans 12 amino acids. The CDR3 nucleotides read TGCAGGGCACAGGGGGGCACTGGGGGGCTGTTTTTT. The encoded protein is CRAQGGTGGLFF.